Given below is one T cell receptor (beta chain) in context. The data belong to a study of CD8 T cells in Susac syndrome. With random hexamers, reverse transcription was performed on 0.5 to 1 ug of RNA. Multiplex PCR with immunoSEQ amplified the TCR beta CDR3 across 54 Vbeta and 13 Jbeta. TCRdb independently ran MiXCR on the immunoSEQ multiplex PCR reads; one entry per CDR3 protein. The sample carries about 430,000 distinct CDR3 sequences, more than 70% recorded once. Deletions cut 4 bases from V and 5 bases from J, with 16 bases between. Germline-derived CDR1 and CDR2 are SGHAT and FQNNGV. The CDR3 runs 15 residues. Sequencing targeted TCR beta in T cells from blood (CD8+ and CD4+). The multiple sclerosis control cohort comprised treatment-naive individuals presenting with stable or active relapsing-remitting disease. The TEMRA cells underwent FACS enrichment, while the CD8+ and CD4+ T cells underwent negative isolation.

The rearrangement links TRBV11-2 to TRBJ2-3; no definite D call. Input material: CD8+ T cells from PBMCs. The clonotype originates from a human donor with multiple sclerosis. CDR3 DNA: TGTGCCAGCAGCTATACGGCTACGTCCGGAGATACGCAGTATTTT. Amino acid sequence: CASSYTATSGDTQYF.